The subject of this entry is one T cell receptor beta chain. Its antigen is unknown. The PCR had 60 Vbeta and 13 Jbeta primers. TCRdb's copy holds only in-frame clones and misses some; the assay was immunoSEQ multiplex PCR. The table lists about 160,000 clones, roughly 78% of them singletons. This sample is part of a study of cytomegalovirus exposure and HLA in healthy donors. Overall study results and limits: CMV serostatus was the only recorded immune exposure for donors. Specificity for CMV antigens was confirmed in vitro for a few of the CMV-associated chains.

The CDR3 contains 14 residues. Germline V gene data show CDR1 as SEHNR and CDR2 as FQNEAQ (reference sequence). V lost 6 bases to trimming and J lost 5 bases, with 16 bases between them. The clonotype originates from a man aged 35-49 years in good health and CMV-seronegative. The chain combines TRBV7-9 with TRBJ1-1, with D uncertain. Input material: PBMCs. The CDR3 here is CASRYGRTGTEAFF. In nucleotides, the CDR3 is TGTGCCAGCAGATACGGACGCACGGGGACTGAAGCTTTCTTT.